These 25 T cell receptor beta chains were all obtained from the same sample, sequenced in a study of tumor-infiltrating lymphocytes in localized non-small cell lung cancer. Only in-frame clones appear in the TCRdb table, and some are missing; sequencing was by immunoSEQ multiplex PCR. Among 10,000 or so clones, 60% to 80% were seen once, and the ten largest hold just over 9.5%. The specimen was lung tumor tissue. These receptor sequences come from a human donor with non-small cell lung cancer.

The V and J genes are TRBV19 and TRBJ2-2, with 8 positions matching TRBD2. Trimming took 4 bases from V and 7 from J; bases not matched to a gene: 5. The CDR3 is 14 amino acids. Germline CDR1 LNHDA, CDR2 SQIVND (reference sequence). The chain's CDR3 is CASSRAGVIGELFF. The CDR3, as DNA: TGTGCCAGTAGTAGAGCGGGAGTCATCGGGGAGCTGTTTTTT.

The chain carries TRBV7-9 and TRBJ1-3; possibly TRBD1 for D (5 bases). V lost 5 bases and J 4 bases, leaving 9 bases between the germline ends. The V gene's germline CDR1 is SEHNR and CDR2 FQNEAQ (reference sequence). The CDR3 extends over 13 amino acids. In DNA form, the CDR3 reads TGTGCCAGCAGCCCTTCAGGGGGAAACACCATATATTTT. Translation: CASSPSGGNTIYF.

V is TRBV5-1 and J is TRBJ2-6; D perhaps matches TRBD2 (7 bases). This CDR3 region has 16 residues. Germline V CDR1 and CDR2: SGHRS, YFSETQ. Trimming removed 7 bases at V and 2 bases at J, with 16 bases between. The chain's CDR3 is CASLQGGSPGANVLTF. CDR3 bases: TGCGCCAGCCTACAGGGAGGGTCCCCTGGGGCCAACGTCCTGACTTTC.

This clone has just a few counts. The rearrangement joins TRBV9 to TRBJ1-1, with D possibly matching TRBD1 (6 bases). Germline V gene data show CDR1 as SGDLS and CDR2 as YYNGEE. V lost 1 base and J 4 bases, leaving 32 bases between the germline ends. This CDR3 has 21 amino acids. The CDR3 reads CASSVTFRKTGGWVGTTEAFF. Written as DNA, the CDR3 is TGTGCCAGCAGCGTAACGTTCAGGAAGACAGGAGGATGGGTGGGGACCACTGAAGCTTTCTTT.

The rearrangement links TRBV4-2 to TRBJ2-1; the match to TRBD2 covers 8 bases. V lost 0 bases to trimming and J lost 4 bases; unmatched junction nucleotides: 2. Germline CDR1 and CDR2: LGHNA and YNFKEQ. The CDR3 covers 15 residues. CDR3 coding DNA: TGTGCCAGCAGCCAAGAAGGGACTAGATACAATGAGCAGTTCTTC. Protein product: CASSQEGTRYNEQFF.

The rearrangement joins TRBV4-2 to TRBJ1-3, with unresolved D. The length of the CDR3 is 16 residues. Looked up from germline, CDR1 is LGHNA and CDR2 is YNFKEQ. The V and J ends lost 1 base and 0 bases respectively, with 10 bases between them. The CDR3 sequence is CASSQVLGNSGNTIYF. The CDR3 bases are TGTGCCAGCAGCCAAGTTTTGGGGAACTCTGGAAACACCATATATTTT.

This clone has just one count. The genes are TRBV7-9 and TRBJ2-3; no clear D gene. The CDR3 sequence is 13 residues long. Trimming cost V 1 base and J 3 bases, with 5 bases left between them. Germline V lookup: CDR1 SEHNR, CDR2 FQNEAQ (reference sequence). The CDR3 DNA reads TGTGCCAGCAGCTTAGAGGTAACAGATACGCAGTATTTT. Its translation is CASSLEVTDTQYF.

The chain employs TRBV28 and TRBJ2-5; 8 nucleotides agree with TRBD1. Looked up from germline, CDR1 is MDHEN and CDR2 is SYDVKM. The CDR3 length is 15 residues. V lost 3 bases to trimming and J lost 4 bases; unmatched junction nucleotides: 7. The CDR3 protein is CASSFGQGAGETQYF. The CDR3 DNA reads TGTGCCAGCAGTTTCGGGCAGGGGGCGGGAGAGACCCAGTACTTC.

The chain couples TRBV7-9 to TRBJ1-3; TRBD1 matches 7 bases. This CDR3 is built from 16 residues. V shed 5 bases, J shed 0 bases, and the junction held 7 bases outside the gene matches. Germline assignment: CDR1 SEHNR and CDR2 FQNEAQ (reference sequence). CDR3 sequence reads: CASSQTGRNSGNTIYF. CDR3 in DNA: TGTGCCAGCAGCCAGACAGGGCGAAACTCTGGAAACACCATATATTTT.

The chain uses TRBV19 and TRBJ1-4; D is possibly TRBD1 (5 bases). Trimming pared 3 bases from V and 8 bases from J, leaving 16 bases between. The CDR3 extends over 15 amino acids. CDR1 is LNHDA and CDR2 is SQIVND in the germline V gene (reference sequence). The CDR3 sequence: CASSIQQATGEKLFF. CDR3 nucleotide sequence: TGTGCCAGTAGTATTCAACAGGCAACAGGCGAAAAACTGTTTTTT.

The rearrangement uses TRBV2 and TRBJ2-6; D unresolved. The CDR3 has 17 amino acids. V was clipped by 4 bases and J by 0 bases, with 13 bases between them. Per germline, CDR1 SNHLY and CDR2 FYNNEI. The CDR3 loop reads CASSVALGNSGANVLTF. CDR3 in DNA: TGTGCCAGCAGTGTTGCCCTAGGCAACTCTGGGGCCAACGTCCTGACTTTC.

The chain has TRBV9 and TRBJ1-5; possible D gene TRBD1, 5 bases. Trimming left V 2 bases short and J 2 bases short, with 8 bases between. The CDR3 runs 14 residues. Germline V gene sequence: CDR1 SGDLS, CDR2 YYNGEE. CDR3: CASSVEGGNQPQHF. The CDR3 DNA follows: TGTGCCAGCAGCGTCGAAGGGGGCAATCAGCCCCAGCATTTT. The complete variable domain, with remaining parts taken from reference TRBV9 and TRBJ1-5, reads DSGVTQTPKHLITATGQRVTLRCSPRSGDLSVYWYQQSLDQGLQFLIQYYNGEERAKGNILERFSAQQFPDLHSELNLSSLELGDSALYFCASSVEGGNQPQHFGDGTRLSIL.

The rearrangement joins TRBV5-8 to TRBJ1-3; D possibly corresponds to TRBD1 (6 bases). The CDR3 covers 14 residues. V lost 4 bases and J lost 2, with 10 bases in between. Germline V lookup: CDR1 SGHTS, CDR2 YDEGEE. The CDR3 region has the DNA TGTGCCAGCAGCCCGGACAGAACTGGAAACACCATATATTTT. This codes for CASSPDRTGNTIYF.

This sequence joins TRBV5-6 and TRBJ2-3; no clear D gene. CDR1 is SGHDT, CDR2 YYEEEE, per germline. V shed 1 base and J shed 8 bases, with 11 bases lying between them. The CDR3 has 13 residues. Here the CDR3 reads CASSLLELPTQYF. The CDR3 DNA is TGTGCCAGCAGCTTGTTGGAGCTGCCTACGCAGTATTTT. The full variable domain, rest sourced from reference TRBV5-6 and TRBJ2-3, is DAGVTQSPTHLIKTRGQQVTLRCSPKSGHDTVSWYQQALGQGPQFIFQYYEEEERQRGNFPDRFSGHQFPNYSSELNVNALLLGDSALYLCASSLLELPTQYFGPGTRLTVL.

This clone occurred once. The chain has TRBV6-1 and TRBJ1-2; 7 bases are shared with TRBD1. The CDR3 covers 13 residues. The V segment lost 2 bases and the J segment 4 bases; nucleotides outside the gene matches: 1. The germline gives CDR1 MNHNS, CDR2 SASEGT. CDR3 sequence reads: CASSEQGGYGYTF. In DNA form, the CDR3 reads TGTGCCAGCAGTGAACAGGGGGGCTATGGCTACACCTTC.

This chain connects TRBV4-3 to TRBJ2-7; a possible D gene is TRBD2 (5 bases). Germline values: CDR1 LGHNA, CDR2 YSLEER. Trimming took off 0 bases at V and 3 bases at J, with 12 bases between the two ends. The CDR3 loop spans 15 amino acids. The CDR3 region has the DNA TGCGCCAGCAGCCAAGATCTGAGGGCAAGCTACGAGCAGTACTTC. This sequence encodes CASSQDLRASYEQYF.

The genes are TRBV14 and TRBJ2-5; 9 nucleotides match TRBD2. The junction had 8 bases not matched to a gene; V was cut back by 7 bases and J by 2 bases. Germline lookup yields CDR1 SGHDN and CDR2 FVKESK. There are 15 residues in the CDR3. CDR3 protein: CASTPGLAGQETQYF. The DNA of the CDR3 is TGTGCCAGCACCCCGGGACTAGCAGGTCAAGAGACCCAGTACTTC.

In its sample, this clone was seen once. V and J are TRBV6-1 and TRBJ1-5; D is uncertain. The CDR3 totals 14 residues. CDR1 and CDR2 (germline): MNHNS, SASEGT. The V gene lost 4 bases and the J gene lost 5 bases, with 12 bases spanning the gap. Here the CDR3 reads CASSVSGYDQPQHF. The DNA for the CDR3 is TGTGCCAGCAGTGTAAGCGGGTACGATCAGCCCCAGCATTTT.

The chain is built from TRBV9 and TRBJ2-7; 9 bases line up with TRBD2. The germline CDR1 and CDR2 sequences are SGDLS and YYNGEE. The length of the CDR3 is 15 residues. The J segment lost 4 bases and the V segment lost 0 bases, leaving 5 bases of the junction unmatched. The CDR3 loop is CASSVAPLAGYEQYF. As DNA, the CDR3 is TGTGCCAGCAGCGTAGCCCCTCTAGCGGGGTACGAGCAGTACTTC.

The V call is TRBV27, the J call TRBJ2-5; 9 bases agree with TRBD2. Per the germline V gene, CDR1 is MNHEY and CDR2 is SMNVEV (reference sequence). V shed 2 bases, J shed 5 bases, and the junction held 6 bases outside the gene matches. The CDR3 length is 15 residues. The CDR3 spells CASSLGAGGLETQYF. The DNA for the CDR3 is TGTGCCAGCAGTTTAGGGGCGGGGGGGTTGGAGACCCAGTACTTC.

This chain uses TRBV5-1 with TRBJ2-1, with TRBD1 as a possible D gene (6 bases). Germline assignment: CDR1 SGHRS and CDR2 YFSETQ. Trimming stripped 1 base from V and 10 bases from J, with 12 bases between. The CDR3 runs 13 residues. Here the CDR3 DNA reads TGCGCCAGCAGCTTGCTGGTAGGGGGAGAGCAGTTCTTC. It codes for CASSLLVGGEQFF.

The CDR3 protein is CASSKQGLWTDTQYF. Here the CDR3 DNA reads TGTGCCAGCAGCAAACAGGGCCTTTGGACAGATACGCAGTATTTT. V gene TRBV27 combines with J gene TRBJ2-3, with a tentative D call TRBD1 (6 bases). Germline V gives CDR1 MNHEY, CDR2 SMNVEV (reference sequence). CDR3 length: 15 amino acids. The germline V and J ends were trimmed by 6 bases and 3 bases, with 16 bases remaining between them.

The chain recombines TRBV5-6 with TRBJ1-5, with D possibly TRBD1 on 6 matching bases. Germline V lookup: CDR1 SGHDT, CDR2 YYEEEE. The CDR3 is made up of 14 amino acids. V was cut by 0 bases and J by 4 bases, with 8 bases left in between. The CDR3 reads CASSLGTENQPQHF. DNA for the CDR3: TGTGCCAGCAGCTTGGGGACAGAGAATCAGCCCCAGCATTTT.

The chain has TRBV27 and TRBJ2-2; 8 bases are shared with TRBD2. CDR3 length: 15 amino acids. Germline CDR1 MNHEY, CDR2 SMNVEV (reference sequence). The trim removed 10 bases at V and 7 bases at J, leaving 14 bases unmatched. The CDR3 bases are TGTGCCACCAAGCGGAGGTTAGCGGGAATCGGGGAGCTGTTTTTT. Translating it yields CATKRRLAGIGELFF.

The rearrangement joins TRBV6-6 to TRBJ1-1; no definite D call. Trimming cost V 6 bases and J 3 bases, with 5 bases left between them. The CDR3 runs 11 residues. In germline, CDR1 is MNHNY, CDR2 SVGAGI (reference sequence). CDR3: CASRMDTEAFF. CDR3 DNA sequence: TGTGCCAGCAGAATGGACACTGAAGCTTTCTTT.